These 9 T cell receptor beta chains share one sample of origin, sequenced in a study of blood T cells in healthy people across ages. Sample-barcoded 5' priming and a J-beta primer mix drove a second PCR of roughly 7 to 11 cycles. Using its own MiXCR run on the 5' RACE reads, TCRdb lists one record per CDR3 protein. Here the sample spans 1.5 million to 2 million distinct CDR3 sequences, 49% being singletons. Sequencing used blood. These receptor sequences come from a woman between 35 and 50 years old in good health.

The chain recombines TRBV6-6 with TRBJ1-5; D is ambiguous. The CDR3 runs to 13 residues. V was cut by 5 bases and J by 3 bases, with 8 bases left in between. Germline loops: CDR1 MNHNY, CDR2 SVGAGI (reference sequence). Here the CDR3 DNA reads TGTGCCAGCAGTATAGCGGACAATCAGCCCCAGCATTTT. This translates into CASSIADNQPQHF.

The J gene is TRBJ2-5, the V gene TRBV4-3; 10 positions agree with TRBD2. Trimming took 0 bases from V and 11 from J; bases not matched to a gene: 18. The CDR3 is 18 amino acids. Germline lookup yields CDR1 LGHNA and CDR2 YSLEER. The CDR3 DNA reads as TGCGCCAGCAGCCAAGATGCCCCATTGCTAGCGGGGGTGAATGAGCAGTACTTC. Protein: CASSQDAPLLAGVNEQYF.

Worth noting for this clonotype: A junction end diverges from the germline sequence, so it may reflect a read error. The chain combines TRBV13 with TRBJ2-1; D perhaps matches TRBD2 (6 bases). Germline CDR1 PRHDT, CDR2 FYEKMQ (reference sequence). This CDR3 is 15 amino acids long. CDR3 sequence reads: CATIAAGGIYTEQFF. For the CDR3, the DNA is TGTGCCACCATAGCGGCAGGCGGCATTTACACTGAGCAGTTCTTC. The full variable domain, in which reference TRBV13 and TRBJ2-1 provide the parts outside the CDR3, is AAGVIQSPRHLIKEKRETATLKCYPIPRHDTVYWYQQGPGQDPQFLISFYEKMQSDKGSIPDRFSAQQFSDYHSELNMSSLELGDSALYFCATIAAGGIYTEQFFGPGTRLTVL.

This clonotype came up a few times. The chain recombines TRBV4-2 with TRBJ2-1; 7 bases align to TRBD2. The germline V gene has CDR1 LGHNA and CDR2 YNFKEQ. Trimming cost V 0 bases and J 2 bases; bases outside gene matches: 4. The CDR3 is made up of 16 amino acids. CDR3 loop: CASSQEGRGAYNEQFF. CDR3 DNA: TGTGCCAGCAGCCAAGAGGGACGGGGGGCCTACAATGAGCAGTTCTTC.

The chain uses TRBV24-1 and TRBJ1-1; D uncertain. The ends were cut back, 3 bases at V and 3 bases at J, with 7 bases in the middle. Germline CDR1 KGHDR, CDR2 SFDVKD. CDR3 length: 13 residues. The CDR3 bases are TGTGCCACCAGTGATGCTTGGGACACTGAAGCTTTCTTT. Amino acids: CATSDAWDTEAFF.

The CDR3 reads CASSYRQGFWEQYF. CDR3 in DNA: TGTGCCAGCAGCTACCGACAGGGTTTTTGGGAGCAGTACTTC. V gene TRBV5-6 combines with J gene TRBJ2-7; 7 bases are a match to TRBD1. The germline CDR1 and CDR2 sequences are SGHDT and YYEEEE. Losses at the gene ends were 3 bases for V and 7 bases for J; bases not matched to a gene: 10. The length of the CDR3 is 14 residues.

In this sample, this clonotype turned up a few times. This chain uses TRBV7-9 with TRBJ1-4; perhaps TRBD1 as D (5 bases). Between the trimmed V and J ends, which lost 3 bases and 0 bases, there was a span of 11 bases. The germline gives CDR1 SEHNR, CDR2 FQNEAQ (reference sequence). This CDR3 is 16 amino acids long. The chain's CDR3 is CASSFLGEATNEKLFF. CDR3 DNA sequence: TGTGCCAGCAGCTTTTTGGGGGAAGCAACTAATGAAAAACTGTTTTTT. The full variable domain, its missing parts supplied by reference TRBV7-9 and TRBJ1-4, is DTGVSQNPRHKITKRGQNVTFRCDPISEHNRLYWYRQTLGQGPEFLTYFQNEAQLEKSRLLSDRFSAERPKGSFSTLEIQRTEQGDSAMYLCASSFLGEATNEKLFFGSGTQLSVL.

This clonotype was seen a handful of times. The chain carries TRBV29-1 and TRBJ2-1; no reliable D call. V gave up 7 bases and J gave up 5 bases, with 15 bases separating them. The length of the CDR3 is 13 residues. CDR1 is SQVTM and CDR2 is ANQGSEA in the germline V gene. The CDR3 sequence is CSGYSDADNEQFF. Written as DNA, the CDR3 is TGCAGCGGCTACTCGGACGCGGACAATGAGCAGTTCTTC.

The chain couples TRBV10-3 to TRBJ2-7, with a weak D call TRBD2 (7 bases). The CDR3 runs to 14 residues. Germline V gene data show CDR1 as ENHRY and CDR2 as SYGVKD. Trimming took off 2 bases at V and 1 base at J, with 9 bases between the two ends. This CDR3 is CAISERGASYEQYF. The CDR3 DNA follows: TGTGCCATCAGTGAGCGGGGGGCGTCCTACGAGCAGTACTTC.